This T cell receptor beta chain was captured in a study of control samples from healthy donors and cancer patients. Trimming cost V 5 bases and J 2 bases; bases outside gene matches: 11. Germline V gene data show CDR1 as MNHEY and CDR2 as SMNVEV (reference sequence). The CDR3 loop spans 17 amino acids. The protocol was immunoSEQ multiplex PCR, while the TCRdb copy is restricted to in-frame clones and leaves out a portion. The sample lists about 410,000 clones; 75% to 95% were seen once. This TCR was sampled from a man aged 40-50 years with head and neck cancer. This chain joins TRBV27 and TRBJ1-5; 8 bases map to TRBD1. The sample was PBMCs. CDR3 bases: TGTGCCAGCAGTAAATGGAGAGACAGGGGTGGCAATCAGCCCCAGCATTTT. Translated, it gives CASSKWRDRGGNQPQHF.